This TCR beta chain originates from a study of T cell clonality in common variable immunodeficiency. Study results and limitations: Compared with healthy controls, CVID subjects showed increased TCRbeta clonality, mostly in about a third. Common variable immunodeficiency TCR beta sequences reportedly had fewer deletions and N-nucleotide insertions.

TCRdb's table, derived via immunoSEQ multiplex PCR, lists solely in-frame clones and lacks some. Singletons are absent from the sample, which has about 28,000 clones. This clone was observed a handful of times. Its antigen is currently unknown. The read halts 3 residues ahead of the CDR3 end, with the missing end drawn from the germline J gene. Trimming removed 3 bases at V and 3 bases at J, with 9 bases between. The CDR3 runs 14 residues. Germline CDR1 reads SGHAT; CDR2 reads FQNNGV. The V call is TRBV11-2, the J call TRBJ2-1; D may be TRBD1 (6 bases). The clonotype originates from a human donor with common variable immunodeficiency. Sequencing input: peripheral blood mononuclear cells. CDR3 in amino acids: CASSLMDSYNEQFF. The sequenced CDR3 bases are TGTGCCAGCAGCTTGATGGACAGCTACAATGAG.